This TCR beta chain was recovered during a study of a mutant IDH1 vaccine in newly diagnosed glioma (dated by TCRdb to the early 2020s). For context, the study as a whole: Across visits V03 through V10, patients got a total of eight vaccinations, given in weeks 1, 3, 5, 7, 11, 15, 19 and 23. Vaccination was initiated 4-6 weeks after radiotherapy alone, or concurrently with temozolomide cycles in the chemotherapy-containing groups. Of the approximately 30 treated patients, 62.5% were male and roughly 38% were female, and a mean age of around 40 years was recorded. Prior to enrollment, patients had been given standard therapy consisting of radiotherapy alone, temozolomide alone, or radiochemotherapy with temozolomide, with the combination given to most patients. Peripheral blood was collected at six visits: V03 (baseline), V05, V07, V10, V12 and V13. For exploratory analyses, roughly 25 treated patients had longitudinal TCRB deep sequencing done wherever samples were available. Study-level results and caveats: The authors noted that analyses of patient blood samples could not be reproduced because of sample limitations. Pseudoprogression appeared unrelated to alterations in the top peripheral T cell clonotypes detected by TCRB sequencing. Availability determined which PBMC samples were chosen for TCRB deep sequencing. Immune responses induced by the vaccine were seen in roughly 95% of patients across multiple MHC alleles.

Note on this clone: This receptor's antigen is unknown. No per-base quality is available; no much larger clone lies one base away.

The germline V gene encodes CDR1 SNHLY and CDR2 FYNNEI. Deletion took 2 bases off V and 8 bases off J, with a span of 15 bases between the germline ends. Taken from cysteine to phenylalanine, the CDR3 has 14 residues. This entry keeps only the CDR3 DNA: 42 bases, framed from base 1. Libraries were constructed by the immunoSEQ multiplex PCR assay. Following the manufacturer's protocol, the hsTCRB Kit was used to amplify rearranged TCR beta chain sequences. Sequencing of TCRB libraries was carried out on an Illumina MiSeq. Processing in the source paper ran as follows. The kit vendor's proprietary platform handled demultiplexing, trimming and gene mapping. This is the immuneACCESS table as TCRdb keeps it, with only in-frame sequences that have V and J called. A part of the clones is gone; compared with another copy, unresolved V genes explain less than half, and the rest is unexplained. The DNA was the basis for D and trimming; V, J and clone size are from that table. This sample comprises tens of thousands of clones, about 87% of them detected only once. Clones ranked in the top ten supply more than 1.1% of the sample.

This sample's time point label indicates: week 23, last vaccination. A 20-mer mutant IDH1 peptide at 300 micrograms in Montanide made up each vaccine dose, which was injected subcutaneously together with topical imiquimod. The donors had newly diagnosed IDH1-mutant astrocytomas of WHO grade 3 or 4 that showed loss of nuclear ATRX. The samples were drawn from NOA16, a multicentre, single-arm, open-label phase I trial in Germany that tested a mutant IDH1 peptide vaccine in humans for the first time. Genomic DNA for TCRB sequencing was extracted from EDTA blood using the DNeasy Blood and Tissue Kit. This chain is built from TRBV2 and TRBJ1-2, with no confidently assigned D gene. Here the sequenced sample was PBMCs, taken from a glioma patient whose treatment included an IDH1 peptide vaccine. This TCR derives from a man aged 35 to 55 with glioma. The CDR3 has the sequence CASSEYGQAGGYTF. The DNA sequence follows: TGTGCCAGCAGTGAATACGGCCAGGCCGGCGGCTACACCTTC. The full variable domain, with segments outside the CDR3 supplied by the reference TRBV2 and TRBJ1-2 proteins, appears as EPEVTQTPSHQVTQMGQEVILRCVPISNHLYFYWYRQILGQKVEFLVSFYNNEISEKSEIFDDQFSVERPDGSNFTLKIRSTKLEDSAMYFCASSEYGQAGGYTFGSGTRLTVV.